This TCR beta chain was obtained from a study of blood T cell repertoires in COVID-19. Study-level background: Samples of COVID-19 (acute and convalescent) were obtained from the United States, Italy and Spain. PBMCs, B-cell-depleted T cells, or T cells were the source of the cDNA or gDNA that made up the material.

This clone was recorded once. In the authors' methods: Nucleated cell number was recorded as an estimate derived from reference gene primer amplification. The protocol was immunoSEQ multiplex PCR, while the TCRdb copy is restricted to in-frame clones and leaves out a portion. V, J and clone size were drawn from that table, and D and trimming were deduced from the DNA. This table has some 89,000 clones, 75% to 95% appearing once. The specimen sequenced was peripheral blood. The TCR comes from a man in his fifties or sixties with acute or convalescent COVID-19.

The CDR3 reads CASSLALAGQMNTEAFF. The CDR3 DNA reads as TGTGCCAGCAGCTTAGCTCTAGCGGGACAAATGAACACTGAAGCTTTCTTT. The rearrangement uses TRBV7-9 and TRBJ1-1; maybe TRBD1 (6 bases). CDR1 is SEHNR and CDR2 is FQNEAQ in the germline V gene (reference sequence). V shed 0 bases and J shed 0 bases, with 14 bases lying between them. CDR3 length: 17 residues.